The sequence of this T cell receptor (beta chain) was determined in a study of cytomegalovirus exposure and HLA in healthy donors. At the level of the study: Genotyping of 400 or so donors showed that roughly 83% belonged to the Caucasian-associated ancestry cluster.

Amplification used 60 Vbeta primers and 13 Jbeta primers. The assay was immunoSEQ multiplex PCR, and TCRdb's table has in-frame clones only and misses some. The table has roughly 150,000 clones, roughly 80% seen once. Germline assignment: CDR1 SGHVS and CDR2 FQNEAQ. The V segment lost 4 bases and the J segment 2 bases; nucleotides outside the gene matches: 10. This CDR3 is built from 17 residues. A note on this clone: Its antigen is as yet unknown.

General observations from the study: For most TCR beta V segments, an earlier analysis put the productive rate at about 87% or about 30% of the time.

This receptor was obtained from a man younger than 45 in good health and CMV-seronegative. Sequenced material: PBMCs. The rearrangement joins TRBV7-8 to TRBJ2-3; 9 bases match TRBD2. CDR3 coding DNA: TGTGCCAGCAGCTCCACTATGATAGCGGGGGTCACAGATACGCAGTATTTT. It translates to CASSSTMIAGVTDTQYF.